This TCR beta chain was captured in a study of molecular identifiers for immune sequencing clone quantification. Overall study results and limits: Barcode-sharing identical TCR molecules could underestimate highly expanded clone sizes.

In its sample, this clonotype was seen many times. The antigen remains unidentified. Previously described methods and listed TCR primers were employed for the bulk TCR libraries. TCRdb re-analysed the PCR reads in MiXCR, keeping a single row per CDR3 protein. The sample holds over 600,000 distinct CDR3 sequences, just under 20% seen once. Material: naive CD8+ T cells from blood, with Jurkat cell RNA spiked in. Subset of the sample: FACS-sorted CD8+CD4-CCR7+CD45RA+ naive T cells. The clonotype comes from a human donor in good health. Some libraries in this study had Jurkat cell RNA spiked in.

The CDR3 DNA reads TGTGCCAGCAGCTGGGGGATAAATAGCAATCAGCCCCAGCATTTT. Protein sequence: CASSWGINSNQPQHF. This rearrangement joins TRBV5-6 to TRBJ1-5; D possibly corresponds to TRBD1 (5 bases). The CDR3 extends over 15 amino acids. V was cut by 3 bases and J by 0 bases, with 10 bases left in between. From germline, CDR1 is SGHDT and CDR2 YYEEEE.